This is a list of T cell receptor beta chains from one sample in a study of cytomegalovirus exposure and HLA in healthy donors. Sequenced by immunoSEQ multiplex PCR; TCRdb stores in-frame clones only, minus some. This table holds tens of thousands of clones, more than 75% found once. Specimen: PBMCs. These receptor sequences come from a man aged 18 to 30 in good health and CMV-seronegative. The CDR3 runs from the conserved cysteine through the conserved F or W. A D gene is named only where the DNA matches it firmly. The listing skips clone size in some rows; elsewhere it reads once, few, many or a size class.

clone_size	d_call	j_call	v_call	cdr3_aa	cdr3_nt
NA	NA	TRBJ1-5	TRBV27	CASSSQGRQPQHF	TGTGCCAGCAGTTCCCAGGGGCGGCAGCCCCAGCATTTT
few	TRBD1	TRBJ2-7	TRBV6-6	CASSHRDRSYEQYF	TGTGCCAGCAGTCACCGGGACAGGTCCTACGAGCAGTACTTC
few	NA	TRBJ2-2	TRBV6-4	CASRSQGNTGELFF	TGTGCCAGCAGGAGCCAGGGTAACACCGGGGAGCTGTTTTTT
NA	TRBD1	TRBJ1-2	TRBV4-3	CASSHVTAGGLGGYGYTF	TGCGCCAGCAGCCACGTGACGGCAGGGGGCCTCGGCGGCTATGGCTACACCTTC
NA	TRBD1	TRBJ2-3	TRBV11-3	CASATGRTDTQYF	TGTGCCAGCGCGACAGGGCGCACAGATACGCAGTATTTT
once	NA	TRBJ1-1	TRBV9	CASSASGQLNTEAFF	TGTGCCAGCAGCGCCAGCGGACAGTTGAACACTGAAGCTTTCTTT
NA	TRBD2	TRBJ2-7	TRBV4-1	CASSKTSGINEQYF	TGCGCCAGCAGCAAGACTAGCGGAATCAACGAGCAGTACTTC
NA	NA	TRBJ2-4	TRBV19	CASSIVPSRAKNIQYF	TGTGCCAGTAGTATTGTCCCGTCCCGAGCCAAAAACATTCAGTACTTC
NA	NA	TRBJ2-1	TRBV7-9	CASSQPGEQFF	TGTGCCAGCAGCCAACCGGGAGAGCAGTTCTTC
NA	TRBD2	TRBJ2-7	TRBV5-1	CASSAGLAGASYEQYF	TGCGCCAGCAGCGCAGGACTAGCGGGGGCCTCCTACGAGCAGTACTTC
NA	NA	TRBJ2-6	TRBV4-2	CAISQEPQAGTGANVLTF	TGTGCCATCAGCCAAGAGCCCCAGGCGGGTACCGGGGCCAACGTCCTGACTTTC
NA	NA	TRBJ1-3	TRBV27	CASSSSTGFSTGNTIYF	TGTGCCAGCAGTTCATCTACAGGGTTTAGTACTGGAAACACCATATATTTT
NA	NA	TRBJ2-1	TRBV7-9	CASSHAGYNEQFF	TGTGCCAGCAGCCATGCCGGCTACAATGAGCAGTTCTTC
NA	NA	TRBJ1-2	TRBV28	CASSLGGGGSQPGYTF	TGTGCCAGCAGTTTAGGGGGGGGAGGTTCCCAACCGGGCTACACCTTC
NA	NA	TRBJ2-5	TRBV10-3	CAIRVDLTETQYF	TGTGCCATCAGGGTGGACTTAACAGAGACCCAGTACTTC
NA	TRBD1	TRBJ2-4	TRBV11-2	CASSWGQGNIQYF	TGTGCCAGCAGCTGGGGACAGGGAAACATTCAGTACTTC
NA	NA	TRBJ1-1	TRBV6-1	CASREHGGNTEAFF	TGTGCCAGCAGGGAGCATGGTGGGAACACTGAAGCTTTCTTT
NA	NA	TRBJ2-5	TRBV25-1	CASGDIRVEAQYF	TGTGCCAGCGGGGACATAAGGGTAGAGGCCCAGTACTTC
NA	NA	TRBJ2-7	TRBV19	CASSEPGPSYEQYF	TGTGCCAGTAGTGAACCGGGTCCCTCCTACGAGCAGTACTTC
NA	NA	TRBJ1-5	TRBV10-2	CASREGRGQPQHF	TGCGCCAGCAGGGAGGGAAGAGGTCAGCCCCAGCATTTT
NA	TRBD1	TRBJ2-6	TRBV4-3	CASSRGQGEYSGANVLTF	TGCGCCAGCAGCCGAGGACAGGGGGAATACTCTGGGGCCAACGTCCTGACTTTC
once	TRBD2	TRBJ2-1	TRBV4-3	CASSQDSGRPYNEQFF	TGCGCCAGCAGCCAAGATAGCGGGAGGCCCTACAATGAGCAGTTCTTC
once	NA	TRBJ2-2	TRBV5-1	CASSLVVAGETNTGELFF	TGCGCCAGCAGCTTGGTCGTGGCAGGGGAAACGAACACCGGGGAGCTGTTTTTT
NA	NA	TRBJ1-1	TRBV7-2	CASSPRGALLNTEAFF	TGTGCCAGCAGCCCCCGGGGGGCGCTACTGAACACTGAAGCTTTCTTT
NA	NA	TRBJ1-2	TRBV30	CAWGDGGIYGYTF	TGTGCCTGGGGTGACGGGGGGATCTATGGCTACACCTTC
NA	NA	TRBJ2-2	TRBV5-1	CASSFDSRASGELFF	TGCGCCAGCAGCTTCGACAGTCGGGCTTCCGGGGAGCTGTTTTTT
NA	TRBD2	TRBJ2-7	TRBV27	CASSSGLASEQYF	TGTGCCAGCAGTTCCGGACTAGCGAGCGAGCAGTACTTC
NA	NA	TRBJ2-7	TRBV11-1	CASSLSGGLNEQYF	TGTGCCAGCAGCTTATCCGGAGGTTTAAACGAGCAGTACTTC
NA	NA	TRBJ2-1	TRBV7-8	CASSLQSVLNYNEQFF	TGTGCCAGCAGCCTACAGTCCGTTCTCAACTACAATGAGCAGTTCTTC
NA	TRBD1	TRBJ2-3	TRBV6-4	CASSERTGGTDTQYF	TGTGCCAGCAGTGAGAGGACAGGGGGCACAGATACGCAGTATTTT
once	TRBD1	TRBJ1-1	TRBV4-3	CASSQGPRGGLNTEAFF	TGCGCCAGCAGCCAAGGTCCGCGAGGGGGCTTGAACACTGAAGCTTTCTTT
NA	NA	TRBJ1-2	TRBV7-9	CSFGAGSYTF	TGTTCCTTCGGTGCCGGGAGCTACACCTTC
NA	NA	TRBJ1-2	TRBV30	CAWSVGQGYGYTF	TGTGCCTGGAGTGTTGGCCAGGGCTATGGCTACACCTTC
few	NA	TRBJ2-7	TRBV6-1	CASSVNTYEQYF	TGTGCCAGCAGCGTTAATACCTACGAGCAGTACTTC
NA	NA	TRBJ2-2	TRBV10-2	CASSPLTGELFF	TGCGCCAGCAGTCCCTTAACCGGGGAGCTGTTTTTT
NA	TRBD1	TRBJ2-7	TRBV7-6	CASSFGTDYEQYF	TGTGCCAGCAGCTTCGGGACAGATTACGAGCAGTACTTC
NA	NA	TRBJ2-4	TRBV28	CASSLWGSGGVVAKNIQYF	TGTGCCAGCAGTTTATGGGGGTCGGGGGGCGTTGTGGCCAAAAACATTCAGTACTTC
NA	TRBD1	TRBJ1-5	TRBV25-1	CAISEAQGAIESNQPQHF	TGTGCCATCAGTGAAGCTCAGGGGGCGATTGAGAGCAATCAGCCCCAGCATTTT
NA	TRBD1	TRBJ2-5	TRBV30	CAWGQGLTTQETQYF	TGTGCCTGGGGACAGGGCCTAACTACACAAGAGACCCAGTACTTC
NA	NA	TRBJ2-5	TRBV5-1	CASSLLETQYF	TGCGCCAGCAGCTTACTGGAGACCCAGTACTTC
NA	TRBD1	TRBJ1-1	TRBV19	CASQPPGQARNTEAFF	TGTGCCAGTCAACCGCCGGGACAGGCGAGAAACACTGAAGCTTTCTTT
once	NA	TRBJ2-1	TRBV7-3	CASSQQGIHEQFF	TGTGCCAGCAGCCAACAGGGTATCCATGAGCAGTTCTTC